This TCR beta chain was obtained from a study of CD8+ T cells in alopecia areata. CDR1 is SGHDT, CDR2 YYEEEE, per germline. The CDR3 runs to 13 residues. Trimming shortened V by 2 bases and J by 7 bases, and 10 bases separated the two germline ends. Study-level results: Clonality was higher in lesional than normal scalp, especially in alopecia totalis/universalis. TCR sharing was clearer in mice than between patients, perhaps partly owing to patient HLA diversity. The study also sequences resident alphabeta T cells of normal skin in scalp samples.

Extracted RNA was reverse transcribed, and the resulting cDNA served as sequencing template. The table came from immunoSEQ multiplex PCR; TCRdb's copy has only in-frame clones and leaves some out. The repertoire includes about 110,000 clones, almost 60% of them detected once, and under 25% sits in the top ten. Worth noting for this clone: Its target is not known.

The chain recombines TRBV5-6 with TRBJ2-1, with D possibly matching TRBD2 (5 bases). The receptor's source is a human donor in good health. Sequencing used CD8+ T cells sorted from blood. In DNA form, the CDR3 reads TGTGCCAGCAGCTTAGGACTTATGAATGAGCAGTTCTTC. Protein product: CASSLGLMNEQFF.